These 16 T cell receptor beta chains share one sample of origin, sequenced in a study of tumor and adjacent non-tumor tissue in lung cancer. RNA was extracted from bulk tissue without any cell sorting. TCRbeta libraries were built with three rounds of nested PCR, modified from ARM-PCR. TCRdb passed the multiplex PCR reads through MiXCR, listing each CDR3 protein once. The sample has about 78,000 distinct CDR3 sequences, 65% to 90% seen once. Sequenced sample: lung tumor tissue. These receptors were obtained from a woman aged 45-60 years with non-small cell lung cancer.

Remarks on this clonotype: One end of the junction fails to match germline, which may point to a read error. CDR3 protein: CSSRTGDANEKLFF. The CDR3, as DNA: TGTTCCAGCAGAACAGGGGACGCCAATGAAAAATTGTTTTTT. J is TRBJ1-4 and V is TRBV12-3 or TRBV12-4; TRBD1 matches at 7 bases. The CDR3 is 14 amino acids.

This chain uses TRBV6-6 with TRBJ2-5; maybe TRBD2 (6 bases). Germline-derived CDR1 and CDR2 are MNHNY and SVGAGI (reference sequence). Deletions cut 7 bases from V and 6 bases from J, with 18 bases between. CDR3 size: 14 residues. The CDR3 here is CASIYPGGAKTQYF. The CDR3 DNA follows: TGTGCCAGCATTTATCCAGGAGGGGCGAAGACCCAGTACTTC.

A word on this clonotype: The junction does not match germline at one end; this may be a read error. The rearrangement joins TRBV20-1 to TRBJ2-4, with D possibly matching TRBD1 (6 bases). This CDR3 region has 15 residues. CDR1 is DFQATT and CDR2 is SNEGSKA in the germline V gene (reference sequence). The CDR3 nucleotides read TGCAGTGCTAGTAACAGGGAAGATGCCAAAAACATTGAGTACTTC. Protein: CSASNREDAKNIEYF.

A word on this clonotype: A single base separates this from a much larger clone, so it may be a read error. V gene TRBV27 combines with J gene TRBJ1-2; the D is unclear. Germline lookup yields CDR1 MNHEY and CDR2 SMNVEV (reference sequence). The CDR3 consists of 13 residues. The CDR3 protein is CAISLTAYYGYTF. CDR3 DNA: TGTGCCATCAGTTTAACAGCCTACTATGGCTACACCTTC.

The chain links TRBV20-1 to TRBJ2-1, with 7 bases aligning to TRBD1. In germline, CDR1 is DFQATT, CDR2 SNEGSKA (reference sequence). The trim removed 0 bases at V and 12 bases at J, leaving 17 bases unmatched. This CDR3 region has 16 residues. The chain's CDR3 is CSARDYPGDRAIGQFF. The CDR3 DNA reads TGCAGTGCTAGAGATTATCCTGGCGACAGGGCAATTGGGCAGTTCTTC.

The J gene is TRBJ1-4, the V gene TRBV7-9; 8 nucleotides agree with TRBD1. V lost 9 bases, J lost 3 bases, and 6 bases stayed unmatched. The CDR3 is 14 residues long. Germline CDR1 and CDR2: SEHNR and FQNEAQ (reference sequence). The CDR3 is CASRGGQANEKLFF. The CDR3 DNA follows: TGTGCCAGTCGCGGGGGACAGGCTAATGAAAAACTGTTTTTT.

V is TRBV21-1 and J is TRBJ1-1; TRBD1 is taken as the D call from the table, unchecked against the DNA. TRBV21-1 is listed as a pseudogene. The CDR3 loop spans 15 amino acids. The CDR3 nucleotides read TGTACCAGCAGCGAAAGGGGAAATTTAGCGACTGAAGCTTTCTTT. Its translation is CTSSERGNLATEAFF.

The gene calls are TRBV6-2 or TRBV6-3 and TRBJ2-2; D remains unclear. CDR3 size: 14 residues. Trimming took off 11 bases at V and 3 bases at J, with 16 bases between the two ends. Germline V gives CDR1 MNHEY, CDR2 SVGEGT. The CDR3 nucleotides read TGTGCCGGCGCCCTGGGCAGAGACACCGGGGAGCTGTTTTTT. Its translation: CAGALGRDTGELFF.

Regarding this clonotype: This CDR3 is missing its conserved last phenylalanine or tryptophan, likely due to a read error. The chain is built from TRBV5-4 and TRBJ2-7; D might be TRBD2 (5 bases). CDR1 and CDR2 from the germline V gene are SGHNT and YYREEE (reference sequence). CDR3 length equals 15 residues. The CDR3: CTSSFRADSSYEQYL. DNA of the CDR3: TGTACCAGCAGCTTCCGAGCGGACTCCTCCTACGAGCAGTACTTA.

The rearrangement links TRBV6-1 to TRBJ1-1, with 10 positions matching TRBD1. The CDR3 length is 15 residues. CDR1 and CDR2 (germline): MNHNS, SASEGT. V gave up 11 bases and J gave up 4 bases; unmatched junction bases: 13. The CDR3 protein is CACNGRQGARTEAFF. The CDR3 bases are TGTGCCTGCAATGGTAGACAGGGGGCGCGCACTGAAGCTTTCTTT.

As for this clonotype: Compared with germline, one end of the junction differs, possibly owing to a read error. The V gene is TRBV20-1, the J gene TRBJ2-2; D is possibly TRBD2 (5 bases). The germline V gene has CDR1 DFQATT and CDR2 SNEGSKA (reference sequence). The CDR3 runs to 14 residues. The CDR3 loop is CSARISGNTGELYF. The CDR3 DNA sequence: TGCAGTGCTAGAATTAGTGGGAACACCGGGGAGCTGTATTTT.

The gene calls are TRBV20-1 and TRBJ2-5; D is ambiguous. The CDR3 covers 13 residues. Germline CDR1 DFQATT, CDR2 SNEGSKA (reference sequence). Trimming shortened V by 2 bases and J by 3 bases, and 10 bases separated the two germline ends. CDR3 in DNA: TGCAGTGCTAGACCGTACTGGGAAGAGACCCAGTACTTC. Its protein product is CSARPYWEETQYF.

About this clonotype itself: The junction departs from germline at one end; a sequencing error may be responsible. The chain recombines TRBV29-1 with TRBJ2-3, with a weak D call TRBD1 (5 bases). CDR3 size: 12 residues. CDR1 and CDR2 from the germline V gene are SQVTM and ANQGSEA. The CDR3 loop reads CCVGQGGDMHYF. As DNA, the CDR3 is TGCTGCGTCGGGCAGGGTGGCGATATGCATTATTTT.

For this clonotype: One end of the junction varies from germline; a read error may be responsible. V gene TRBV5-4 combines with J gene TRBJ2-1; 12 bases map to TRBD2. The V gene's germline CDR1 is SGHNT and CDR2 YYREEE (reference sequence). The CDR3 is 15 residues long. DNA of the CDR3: TGTGTCAGCAGCGTGCCGGGACTAGCGGGTGATGAGCAGTTCTTC. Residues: CVSSVPGLAGDEQFF.

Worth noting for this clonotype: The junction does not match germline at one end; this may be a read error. As DNA, the CDR3 is TGTGCTAGCAGTCACGTAAGACAGCCAGGCACCGGGGAGCTGTTTTTT. Its translation: CASSHVRQPGTGELFF. V gene TRBV6-5 combines with J gene TRBJ2-2; maybe TRBD1 (5 bases). CDR1 MNHEY and CDR2 SVGAGI come from the germline V gene. The CDR3 has 16 residues.

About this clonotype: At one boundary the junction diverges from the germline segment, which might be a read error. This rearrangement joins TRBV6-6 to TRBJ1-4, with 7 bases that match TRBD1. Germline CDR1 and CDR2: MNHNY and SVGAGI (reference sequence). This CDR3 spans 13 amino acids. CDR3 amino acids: CARRGILAEKLFF. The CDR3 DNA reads TGTGCCCGCAGGGGGATTTTGGCTGAGAAACTGTTTTTT.